Each of the 14 T cell receptor beta chains below was sequenced from the same sample in a study of monozygotic twins with cystic fibrosis. Produced via immunoSEQ multiplex PCR; TCRdb's table is partial and in-frame only. The sample has about 23,000 clones; under 95% are singletons. The sample taken for sequencing was blood. Every receptor here comes from a girl aged 2-10 years with cystic fibrosis.

The CDR3 loop reads CASSQESRGNIQYF. The CDR3 coding sequence is TGTGCCAGCAGCCAGGAGAGCCGGGGGAACATTCAGTACTTC. The gene calls are TRBV5-4 and TRBJ2-4, with D perhaps TRBD2 (6 bases). Germline CDR1 is SGHNT and CDR2 is YYREEE (reference sequence). This CDR3 spans 14 amino acids. Trimming stripped 4 bases from V and 7 bases from J, with 15 bases between.

The V call is TRBV20-1, the J call TRBJ1-2, with 9 bases identical to TRBD1. This CDR3 comprises 11 residues. Germline V gene data show CDR1 as DFQATT and CDR2 as SNEGSKA (reference sequence). The CDR3 region is CTLQGAHGYTF. The DNA of the CDR3 is TGCACGTTACAGGGGGCCCATGGCTACACCTTC.

The chain couples TRBV10-3 to TRBJ1-5, with a tentative D call TRBD1 (5 bases). Germline V lookup: CDR1 ENHRY, CDR2 SYGVKD. V was pared by 3 bases and J by 4 bases, with 7 bases between. This CDR3 is 13 amino acids long. The CDR3 reads CAISDRENQPQHF. The CDR3 DNA reads as TGTGCCATCAGTGACAGGGAGAATCAGCCCCAGCATTTT.

The chain joins TRBV7-2 to TRBJ2-7, with a weak D call TRBD1 (5 bases). This CDR3 has 15 amino acids. Trimming removed 2 bases at V and 1 base at J, with 12 bases between. Germline V gene lookup returns CDR1 SGHTA and CDR2 FQGNSA. This CDR3 is CASSLPYTGSYEQYF. As DNA, the CDR3 is TGTGCCAGCAGCTTACCCTATACAGGTTCCTACGAGCAGTACTTC.

The chain recombines TRBV6-5 with TRBJ2-1; D remains unclear. CDR1 MNHEY and CDR2 SVGAGI come from the germline V gene. The length of the CDR3 is 13 residues. V was shortened by 2 bases and J by 7 bases, with 9 bases between the two germline ends. CDR3 coding DNA: TGTGCCAGCAGTTACACACAGCCAAATGAGCAGTTCTTC. This gives the protein CASSYTQPNEQFF.

CDR3 nucleotides: TGTGCCAGCAGCTCCATCCGGACCACCACTAACTATGGCTACACCTTC. This encodes CASSSIRTTTNYGYTF. This chain links TRBV11-2 with TRBJ1-2, with D hard to call. This CDR3 contains 16 residues. Germline V lookup: CDR1 SGHAT, CDR2 FQNNGV. V lost 4 bases and J 0 bases, leaving 15 bases between the germline ends. Looking up the rest from reference TRBV11-2 and TRBJ1-2 gives the full variable domain: EAGVAQSPRYKIIEKRQSVAFWCNPISGHATLYWYQQILGQGPKLLIQFQNNGVVDDSQLPKDRFSAERLKGVDSTLKIQPAKLEDSAVYLCASSSIRTTTNYGYTFGSGTRLTVV.

The V and J genes are TRBV27 and TRBJ1-2; the D is unclear. The CDR3 contains 12 residues. Germline assignment: CDR1 MNHEY and CDR2 SMNVEV (reference sequence). Trimming took off 6 bases at V and 7 bases at J, with 12 bases between the two ends. CDR3 nucleotide sequence: TGTGCCAGCAGCCCCGGTGAATCTGGCTACACCTTC. It is translated as CASSPGESGYTF.

The chain carries TRBV5-4 and TRBJ2-6; D is possibly TRBD1 or TRBD2 (6 bases each). The CDR3 contains 15 residues. Germline V gives CDR1 SGHNT, CDR2 YYREEE (reference sequence). V lost 5 bases and J 1 base, leaving 10 bases between the germline ends. CDR3 amino acids: CASRLGGSGANVLTF. The CDR3 nucleotides read TGTGCCAGCAGACTAGGGGGGTCTGGGGCCAACGTCCTGACTTTC.

This sequence joins TRBV2 and TRBJ2-1; D unclear. Germline V gene lookup returns CDR1 SNHLY and CDR2 FYNNEI. V dropped 5 bases and J dropped 3 bases, with 8 bases sitting between them. The CDR3 is 13 residues long. The CDR3 region has the DNA TGTGCCAGCAGTTTGGGTGGCTACAATGAGCAGTTCTTC. It yields the protein CASSLGGYNEQFF.

The J gene is TRBJ1-6, the V gene TRBV7-2, with TRBD1 matching 9 bases. The CDR3 runs 15 residues. CDR1 and CDR2 (germline): SGHTA, FQGNSA. The V and J ends lost 2 bases and 7 bases, in that order; junction bases with no gene match: 3. Here the CDR3 DNA reads TGTGCCAGCAGCTTAAGACAGGGGGGGAATTCACCCCTCCACTTT. Protein sequence: CASSLRQGGNSPLHF. Full variable domain (outside the CDR3, taken from reference TRBV7-2 and TRBJ1-6): GAGVSQSPSNKVTEKGKDVELRCDPISGHTALYWYRQSLGQGLEFLIYFQGNSAPDKSGLPSDRFSAERTGGSVSTLTIQRTQQEDSAVYLCASSLRQGGNSPLHFGNGTRLTVT.

V is TRBV7-6 and J is TRBJ2-1; D may match TRBD1 or TRBD2 (6 bases each). CDR3 length: 16 residues. Germline V gives CDR1 SGHVS, CDR2 FNYEAQ. V was clipped by 6 bases and J by 4 bases, with 19 bases between them. CDR3 DNA sequence: TGTGCCAGCAGGCCGTACCTGGGGGGCGCGTACAATGAGCAGTTCTTC. Translating it yields CASRPYLGGAYNEQFF. The full variable domain, in which reference TRBV7-6 and TRBJ2-1 provide the parts outside the CDR3, is GAGVSQSPRYKVTKRGQDVALRCDPISGHVSLYWYRQALGQGPEFLTYFNYEAQQDKSGLPNDRFSAERPEGSISTLTIQRTEQRDSAMYRCASRPYLGGAYNEQFFGPGTRLTVL.

This chain uses TRBV7-9 with TRBJ1-2; the D is unclear. The CDR3 has 13 amino acids. The ends were cut back, 5 bases at V and 8 bases at J, with 15 bases in the middle. Germline CDR1 reads SEHNR; CDR2 reads FQNEAQ (reference sequence). CDR3 sequence reads: CASSPIDFGGYTF. Written as DNA, the CDR3 is TGTGCCAGCAGCCCGATTGACTTCGGGGGCTACACCTTC.

This rearrangement joins TRBV5-4 to TRBJ1-1, with D unresolved. Trimming shortened V by 4 bases and J by 3 bases, and 13 bases separated the two germline ends. This CDR3 is built from 14 residues. Germline lookup yields CDR1 SGHNT and CDR2 YYREEE (reference sequence). For the CDR3, the DNA is TGTGCCAGCAGCACCTCGACACGGCACACTGAAGCTTTCTTT. Translation gives CASSTSTRHTEAFF. Based on the CDR3 plus reference TRBV5-4 and TRBJ1-1, the full variable domain is ETGVTQSPTHLIKTRGQQVTLRCSSQSGHNTVSWYQQALGQGPQFIFQYYREEENGRGNFPPRFSGLQFPNYSSELNVNALELDDSALYLCASSTSTRHTEAFFGQGTRLTVV.

The chain joins TRBV4-1 to TRBJ1-4, with D hard to call. There are 17 residues in the CDR3. Trimming removed 6 bases from V and 6 bases from J, with 23 bases in between. Germline CDR1 reads MGHRA; CDR2 reads YSYEKL. CDR3 bases: TGCGCCAGCAGACTTCGTACCGATACAGCAGAGGATGAAAAACTGTTTTTT. It is translated as CASRLRTDTAEDEKLFF.